A single sample is the source of the 15 T cell receptor beta chains below, sequenced in a study of T cell responses to AZD1222 COVID-19 vaccine. Produced via immunoSEQ multiplex PCR; TCRdb's table is partial and in-frame only. The table lists roughly 140,000 clones, 88% of them singletons, with less than 2.5% in the top ten. This specimen was peripheral blood, taken on day 0 of AZD1222 vaccination. The receptors were sampled from an adult in good health.

The rearrangement joins TRBV11-2 to TRBJ2-5; 12 nucleotides align to TRBD2. CDR3 length: 19 amino acids. The germline CDR1 and CDR2 sequences are SGHAT and FQNNGV. Trimming cost V 1 base and J 4 bases; bases outside gene matches: 13. The CDR3 loop reads CASSLASSGGVGARETQYF. CDR3 DNA: TGTGCCAGCAGCTTAGCATCTAGCGGGGGGGTTGGAGCAAGAGAGACCCAGTACTTC.

This rearrangement joins TRBV21-1 to TRBJ2-7; TRBD1, the table's D call, lacks a check against the DNA. TRBV21-1 is reported as a pseudogene. There are 16 residues in the CDR3. CDR3 sequence: CASSYPGQGSSYEQYF. DNA of the CDR3: TGTGCCAGCAGCTACCCGGGACAGGGAAGCTCCTACGAGCAGTACTTC.

This clone was observed once. The rearrangement joins TRBV24-1 to TRBJ2-7, with D perhaps matching TRBD1 (5 bases). V dropped 9 bases and J dropped 0 bases, with 17 bases sitting between them. The germline V gene has CDR1 KGHDR and CDR2 SFDVKD. The CDR3 covers 15 residues. The DNA of the CDR3 is TGTGCCACCGCCCCGGCAGGGCCTCTCTCCTACGAGCAGTACTTC. This gives the protein CATAPAGPLSYEQYF.

The V call is TRBV5-4, the J call TRBJ2-2; tentative D call: TRBD2 (6 bases). Per germline, CDR1 SGHNT and CDR2 YYREEE (reference sequence). The length of the CDR3 is 17 residues. Trimming pared 3 bases from V and 0 bases from J, leaving 15 bases between. DNA for the CDR3: TGTGCCAGCAGCTCCGAACCGGGGGTACCGAACACCGGGGAGCTGTTTTTT. Translated: CASSSEPGVPNTGELFF.

This clone was picked up a small number of times. The chain joins TRBV3-1 (or the pseudogene TRBV3-2) to TRBJ2-2; D is perhaps TRBD1 (6 bases). The CDR3 is 14 amino acids. The V gene lost 4 bases and the J gene lost 4 bases, with 10 bases spanning the gap. Germline V lookup: CDR1 LGHDT, CDR2 YNNKEL (reference sequence). DNA of the CDR3: TGTGCCAGCAGCCCACAGGGTTCCACCGGGGAGCTGTTTTTT. Translation gives CASSPQGSTGELFF.

This clone came up once. This chain uses TRBV5-5 with TRBJ1-1, with TRBD1 identical over 8 bases. The CDR3 sequence is 14 residues long. The V gene's germline CDR1 is SGHKS and CDR2 YYEKEE (reference sequence). V lost 5 bases and J lost 0; bases outside the gene matches: 3. CDR3 sequence reads: CASRDRELNTEAFF. CDR3 coding DNA: TGTGCCAGCAGGGACAGGGAATTGAACACTGAAGCTTTCTTT.

V gene TRBV15 combines with J gene TRBJ1-6; 9 positions match TRBD1. Germline-derived CDR1 and CDR2 are LNHNV and YYDKDF (reference sequence). J gave up 10 bases and V 6 bases, and 10 bases lay outside the gene matches. The CDR3 loop spans 15 amino acids. CDR3 sequence (DNA): TGTGCCACCAGAAACACAGGGGGCTCGGGGTCACCCCTCCACTTT. Its protein product is CATRNTGGSGSPLHF. Drawing the rest from reference TRBV15 and TRBJ1-6, the complete variable domain is DAMVIQNPRYQVTQFGKPVTLSCSQTLNHNVMYWYQQKSSQAPKLLFHYYDKDFNNEADTPDNFQSRRPNTSFCFLDIRSPGLGDTAMYLCATRNTGGSGSPLHFGNGTRLTVT.

This chain joins TRBV6-5 and TRBJ2-1; 10 nucleotides match TRBD2. CDR1 is MNHEY, CDR2 SVGAGI, per germline. This CDR3 is 16 amino acids long. The trim removed 2 bases at V and 10 bases at J, leaving 11 bases unmatched. The CDR3 region has the DNA TGTGCCAGCAGTTACAGGGGGGTGCTAGCGGGAGTAGAGCAGTTCTTC. It translates to CASSYRGVLAGVEQFF.

V is TRBV7-2 and J is TRBJ1-5; 7 bases map to TRBD1. The V segment lost 0 bases and the J segment 2 bases; nucleotides outside the gene matches: 1. Germline assignment: CDR1 SGHTA and CDR2 FQGNSA. The CDR3 contains 15 residues. CDR3 in DNA: TGTGCCAGCAGCTTAGCCGGGACAGGCAATCAGCCCCAGCATTTT. It translates to CASSLAGTGNQPQHF.

J is TRBJ1-2 and V is TRBV6-2 or TRBV6-3; 9 bases are a match to TRBD1. CDR3 size: 16 residues. Trimming at V came to 6 bases and at J to 6 bases, leaving 14 bases not matched to a gene. Germline lookup yields CDR1 MNHEY and CDR2 SVGEGT. The CDR3 loop is CASSRDRASKGDGYTF. The CDR3, as DNA: TGTGCCAGCAGCCGGGACAGGGCCAGCAAAGGAGATGGCTACACCTTC.

For this clone: Other DNA sequences of this sample code for an identical CDR3. V and J are TRBV9 and TRBJ1-1; D gene ambiguous. Germline CDR1 is SGDLS and CDR2 is YYNGEE. Trimming took off 0 bases at V and 1 base at J, with 4 bases between the two ends. The CDR3 covers 13 residues. The CDR3 DNA sequence: TGTGCCAGCAGCGTAGCCGGGAACACTGAAGCTTTCTTT. It yields the protein CASSVAGNTEAFF.

The chain couples TRBV2 to TRBJ2-3; D unclear. The V gene's germline CDR1 is SNHLY and CDR2 FYNNEI. This CDR3 contains 14 residues. V shed 3 bases and J shed 0 bases, with 7 bases lying between them. This chain's CDR3 is CASSEQDSTDTQYF. DNA for the CDR3: TGTGCCAGCAGTGAGCAAGATAGCACAGATACGCAGTATTTT.

The chain recombines TRBV5-6 with TRBJ1-2; perhaps TRBD1 as D (6 bases). Per germline, CDR1 SGHDT and CDR2 YYEEEE. Trimming took off 3 bases at V and 2 bases at J, with 11 bases between the two ends. The CDR3 loop spans 14 amino acids. The CDR3 nucleotides are TGTGCCAGCAGCTACGACAGGCGAAACTATGGCTACACCTTC. It yields the protein CASSYDRRNYGYTF.

J is TRBJ2-2 and V is TRBV14; D is ambiguous. The CDR3 has 16 residues. Germline values: CDR1 SGHDN, CDR2 FVKESK. With 2 bases removed from V and 2 bases from J, the gap between germline ends came to 12 bases. The CDR3 DNA sequence: TGTGCCAGCAGCCAATCGTCCCCCCCAAACACCGGGGAGCTGTTTTTT. Translation: CASSQSSPPNTGELFF.

The rearrangement links TRBV6-4 to TRBJ1-4, with D maybe TRBD1 (5 bases). V lost 6 bases, J lost 7 bases, and 15 bases lay in between. The CDR3 has 14 residues. The germline gives CDR1 MRHNA, CDR2 SNTAGT. CDR3 in DNA: TGTGCCAGCAGATGGAGGGGTCGGAGTGAAAAACTGTTTTTT. The encoded protein is CASRWRGRSEKLFF.